This T cell receptor beta chain was recorded in a study of blood T cell repertoires in COVID-19. The CDR3 length is 15 residues. With 0 bases removed from V and 1 base from J, the gap between germline ends came to 9 bases. Germline-derived CDR1 and CDR2 are LNHNV and YYDKDF (reference sequence). Libraries were prepared by immunoSEQ multiplex PCR; TCRdb keeps only in-frame clonotypes and omits some of them. The profile covers 350,000 to 450,000 clones, with about 89% appearing a single time and roughly 1.6% taken by the ten largest. Sequencing input: peripheral blood. V and J are TRBV15 and TRBJ1-1, with no clear D. This clonotype was obtained from a woman aged 35 to 49 with COVID-19, enrolled during active disease. In nucleotides, the CDR3 is TGTGCCACCAGCAGAGAGAACTTGAGGAACACTGAAGCTTTCTTT. Translating it yields CATSRENLRNTEAFF.